A selection of T cell receptor beta chains follows, all from one sample in a study of blood T cell repertoires in COVID-19. The assay was immunoSEQ multiplex PCR, and TCRdb's table has in-frame clones only and misses some. The sample yields 50,000 or so clones, 85% to 90% seen once. Sequenced input: peripheral blood. The receptors were gathered from a human donor in a cohort sampled during active COVID-19. The CDR3 runs from the conserved cysteine through the conserved F or W. D genes are given only for firm matches. Not every row has a clone size; where given, it reads once, few, many or a size class.

>TRBV2|.|TRBJ1-2|once
CASGEALLGYGYTF
TGTGCCAGCGGGGAGGCTCTCTTGGGATATGGCTACACCTTC
>TRBV6-6|.|TRBJ2-1|.
CAIRGGPMDNEQFF
TGTGCCATCAGAGGGGGACCTATGGACAATGAGCAGTTCTTC
>TRBV11-3|.|TRBJ2-1|.
CASSSSPSSPDEQFF
TGTGCCAGCAGCTCCTCCCCTTCAAGCCCCGATGAGCAGTTCTTC
>TRBV5-4|TRBD1|TRBJ1-6|.
CASSRGGVDNSPLHF
TGTGCCAGCAGCCGAGGGGGCGTGGATAATTCACCCCTCCACTTT
>TRBV11-3|TRBD2|TRBJ2-1|.
CASSLSGTSGRDNEQFF
TGTGCCAGCAGCTTATCCGGGACTAGCGGGAGAGACAATGAGCAGTTCTTC
>TRBV5-4|TRBD2|TRBJ2-5|.
CASGVAGGEETQYF
TGTGCCAGCGGGGTAGCGGGAGGAGAAGAGACCCAGTACTTC
>TRBV3-1/TRBV3-2|TRBD2|TRBJ2-3|once
CASSQGRTSGYTQYF
TGTGCCAGCAGCCAGGGGCGGACTAGCGGTTATACGCAGTATTTT
>TRBV24-1|TRBD2|TRBJ2-1|once
CATSDSASGGIEQFF
TGTGCCACCAGTGATTCGGCTAGCGGGGGAATTGAGCAGTTCTTC
>TRBV7-3|TRBD2|TRBJ2-1|.
CASSPITGTSGLQFF
TGTGCCAGCAGCCCGATTACCGGGACTAGCGGATTGCAGTTCTTC
>TRBV6-5|TRBD2|TRBJ2-1|.
CASSLAGSSYNEQFF
TGTGCCAGCAGTTTAGCGGGGAGCTCCTACAATGAGCAGTTCTTC
>TRBV5-5|TRBD2|TRBJ2-5|.
CASSRTLAGGPAETQYF
TGTGCCAGCAGCCGTACCTTAGCGGGAGGGCCAGCAGAGACCCAGTACTTC
>TRBV27|.|TRBJ2-7|.
CASSPLGVLDPHEQYF
TGTGCCAGCAGTCCCCTAGGGGTTTTGGACCCCCACGAGCAGTACTTC
>TRBV24-1|.|TRBJ2-1|.
CATSDFVGARGEQFF
TGTGCCACCAGTGATTTTGTGGGGGCGAGGGGTGAGCAGTTCTTC
>TRBV5-1|.|TRBJ1-3|.
CASAEGSGNTIYF
TGCGCCAGCGCGGAGGGCTCTGGAAACACCATATATTTT
>TRBV28|.|TRBJ1-1|.
CASRTSPGKRDTEAFF
TGTGCCAGCCGAACTTCTCCCGGGAAAAGGGACACTGAAGCTTTCTTT
>TRBV7-2|TRBD2|TRBJ2-3|.
CASSLAGGTSGRPSTDTQYF
TGTGCCAGCAGCTTAGCTGGGGGGACTAGCGGGAGGCCATCCACAGATACGCAGTATTTT
>TRBV7-8|.|TRBJ2-2|once
CASSPAGRATGELFF
TGTGCCAGCAGCCCGGCCGGCAGGGCCACCGGGGAGCTGTTTTTT
>TRBV6-2/TRBV6-3|TRBD2|TRBJ2-2|.
CASSRSGRGTGELFF
TGTGCCAGCAGCCGCAGCGGGAGGGGGACCGGGGAGCTGTTTTTT